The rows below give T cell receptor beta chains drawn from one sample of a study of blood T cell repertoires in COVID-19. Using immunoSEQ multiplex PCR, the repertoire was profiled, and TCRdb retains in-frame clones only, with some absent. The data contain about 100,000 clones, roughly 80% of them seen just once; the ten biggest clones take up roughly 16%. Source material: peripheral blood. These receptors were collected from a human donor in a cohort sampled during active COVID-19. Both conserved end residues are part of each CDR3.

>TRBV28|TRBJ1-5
CASSLSGVVRNSNQPQHF
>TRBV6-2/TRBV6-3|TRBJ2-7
CASNPSGRSGEQYF
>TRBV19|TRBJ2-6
CASSFGLAGSGANVLTF
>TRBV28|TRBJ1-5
CASSSGQGSNQPQHF
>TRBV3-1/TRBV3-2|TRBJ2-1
CASGLAGYNEQFF
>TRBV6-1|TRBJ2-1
CASSENPGDYNEQFF
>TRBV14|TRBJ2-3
CASSDLAGVGTDTQYF
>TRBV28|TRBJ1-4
CASSSRDSGEGKLFF
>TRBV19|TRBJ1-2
CASSRQNVPNYGYTF
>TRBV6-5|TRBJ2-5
CASSYSNRETQYF
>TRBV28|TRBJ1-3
CASFHGAAGNTIYF
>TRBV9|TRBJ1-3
CASSAGDSYGNTIYF
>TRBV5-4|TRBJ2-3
CASSLGPTETDTQYF
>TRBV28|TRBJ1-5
CVVGGAGNQPQHF
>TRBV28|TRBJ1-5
CASRPPGDQPQHF
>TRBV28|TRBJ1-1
CASSLGTGGTEAFF
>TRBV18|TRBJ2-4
CASSPSRGNIQYF